This entry is about one T cell receptor beta chain. Germline CDR1 GTSNPN, CDR2 SVGIG (reference sequence). J was trimmed by 5 bases and V by 3 bases; bases with no gene match: 10. The CDR3 consists of 15 residues. The data belong to a study of blood T cell repertoires in COVID-19. Study in general: Sources were T cells, B-cell-depleted T cells, or PBMCs; the material itself was cDNA or gDNA.

Repertoires were generated with immunoSEQ multiplex PCR, while TCRdb's copy carries only in-frame clones and drops some. The repertoire holds around 290,000 clones, roughly 92% seen once, with about 2.2% in the top ten. Seattle's enrolled individuals joined amid active infection and were then monitored longitudinally. This clonotype was obtained from a woman aged 30 to 39 with COVID-19, enrolled during active disease. The sample was peripheral blood. The rearrangement uses TRBV30 and TRBJ1-5; 7 positions agree with TRBD1. For the CDR3, the DNA is TGTGCCTGGAGCCGCCATGACAGGGCAGATCAGCCCCAGCATTTT. Protein sequence: CAWSRHDRADQPQHF.